This paragraph reports one T cell receptor (beta chain). V was clipped by 7 bases and J by 1 base, with 13 bases between them. Per the germline V gene, CDR1 is MNHEY and CDR2 is SVGEGT. This CDR3 spans 14 amino acids. Each CDR3 protein is one row after TCRdb ran MiXCR on the 5' RACE reads. The repertoire holds 400,000 to 550,000 distinct CDR3 sequences, 22% seen once, with 0.91% in the top ten. The record originates from a study of identical twins. These records were also assigned to another study, of T cells expressing NK-cell markers. This second study notes: Sorted CD3+CD56-NKG2C+, CD3+CD56+NKG2C- and CD3+CD56+NKG2C+ T cells were the source of the TCR beta repertoires. One of the eight sequenced donors was seronegative, whereas the other seven were HCMV-seropositive. Whether the expanded NKG2C+ T cell clones recognized HCMV remained unclear.

Sequencing input: CD4+ T cells sorted from blood. The clonotype originates from a young woman in good health. The chain recombines TRBV6-2 or TRBV6-3 with TRBJ1-2, with D possibly matching TRBD1 (5 bases). The CDR3 coding sequence is TGTGCCAGCAAGTTAAGGGGCCTTAACTATGGCTACACCTTC. This gives the protein CASKLRGLNYGYTF.